Listed below are T cell receptor beta chains from one sample, sequenced in a study of blood T cell repertoires in COVID-19. Produced via immunoSEQ multiplex PCR; TCRdb's table is partial and in-frame only. The sample records roughly 39,000 clones, over 70% being singletons. Sequences were obtained from peripheral blood. The receptor set was obtained from a man aged 45 to 65 with active or convalescent COVID-19. The CDR3 runs from the conserved cysteine through the conserved F or W. The D gene is left open where the match is weak. The listing skips clone size in some rows; elsewhere it reads once, few, many or a size class.

d_call: NA
j_call: TRBJ1-1
v_call: TRBV29-1
clone_size: NA
cdr3_aa: CSVEYITDTEAFF
cdr3_nt: TGCAGCGTAGAGTATATTACGGACACTGAAGCTTTCTTT

d_call: NA
j_call: TRBJ2-1
v_call: TRBV6-4
clone_size: NA
cdr3_aa: CASSDSEWRGNSYNEQFF
cdr3_nt: TGTGCCAGCAGTGACTCGGAGTGGCGAGGGAACTCCTACAATGAGCAGTTCTTC

d_call: TRBD1
j_call: TRBJ1-5
v_call: TRBV5-1
clone_size: NA
cdr3_aa: CASSLGQGYNQPQHF
cdr3_nt: TGCGCCAGCAGCTTGGGACAGGGGTACAATCAGCCCCAGCATTTT

d_call: NA
j_call: TRBJ2-5
v_call: TRBV11-2
clone_size: NA
cdr3_aa: CASSLDRETQYF
cdr3_nt: TGTGCCAGCAGCTTAGATCGGGAGACCCAGTACTTC

d_call: NA
j_call: TRBJ1-1
v_call: TRBV10-2
clone_size: NA
cdr3_aa: CASVGGTEAFF
cdr3_nt: TGCGCCAGCGTTGGGGGGACTGAAGCTTTCTTT

d_call: NA
j_call: TRBJ1-1
v_call: TRBV4-1
clone_size: NA
cdr3_aa: CASSQDIRDTEAFF
cdr3_nt: TGCGCCAGCAGCCAAGATATCCGGGATACTGAAGCTTTCTTT

d_call: NA
j_call: TRBJ1-2
v_call: TRBV2
clone_size: NA
cdr3_aa: CASSAEGRGSGYTF
cdr3_nt: TGTGCCAGCAGTGCAGAGGGCAGGGGCAGCGGCTACACCTTC

d_call: NA
j_call: TRBJ1-5
v_call: TRBV6-5
clone_size: NA
cdr3_aa: CASSYSLTAGQPQHF
cdr3_nt: TGTGCCAGCAGTTACTCATTGACGGCGGGACAGCCCCAGCATTTT

d_call: NA
j_call: TRBJ1-1
v_call: TRBV11-2
clone_size: few
cdr3_aa: CASSQYGQDQAFF
cdr3_nt: TGTGCCAGCAGCCAATATGGTCAGGATCAAGCTTTCTTT

d_call: TRBD1
j_call: TRBJ1-6
v_call: TRBV5-4
clone_size: once
cdr3_aa: CASSNGGTDLNSPLHF
cdr3_nt: TGTGCCAGCAGCAACGGCGGGACAGATCTCAATTCACCCCTCCACTTT

d_call: TRBD2
j_call: TRBJ2-1
v_call: TRBV6-1
clone_size: NA
cdr3_aa: CASSDRYIAGGPGNEQFF
cdr3_nt: TGTGCCAGCAGTGATCGTTATATAGCGGGAGGGCCCGGCAATGAGCAGTTCTTC

d_call: NA
j_call: TRBJ1-5
v_call: TRBV9
clone_size: NA
cdr3_aa: CASSGRVSGNQPQHF
cdr3_nt: TGTGCCAGCAGCGGCAGGGTTTCGGGCAATCAGCCCCAGCATTTT

d_call: TRBD1
j_call: TRBJ1-3
v_call: TRBV28
clone_size: once
cdr3_aa: CASSLLGQGKGNTIYF
cdr3_nt: TGTGCCAGCAGTTTATTGGGACAGGGGAAGGGAAACACCATATATTTT